One and the same sample provided the 12 T cell receptor beta chains below, sequenced in a study of CD8+CD57+ T cells in acquired aplastic anemia. The sequenced patients had an expansion of CD8+CD57+ cells seen by flow cytometry. Both TCR beta VDJ combination and CDR3 sequence profiling were carried out. Genomic DNA was the template for this profiling. TCRdb reprocessed the reads via MiXCR and lists one record per CDR3 protein. Found here are 130,000 or so distinct CDR3 sequences, 58% of them singletons; the top ten hold roughly 30%. Sequencing used sorted CD4+, CD8+, or CD8+CD57+ T cells (not recorded which) from PBMCs. The origin of the receptors is a human donor with aplastic anemia.

A remark on this clonotype: This may come from a read error, since a much larger clone is one base off. The rearrangement links TRBV4-1 to TRBJ1-2; D might be TRBD1 (6 bases). Per the germline V gene, CDR1 is MGHRA and CDR2 is YSYEKL. This CDR3 contains 14 residues. The V end was cut by 2 bases, the J end by 8 bases, with 15 bases between. In nucleotides, the CDR3 is TGCGCCAGCAGCCAAAAATCGGCAGGGGCGGGCTACACCTTC. It codes for CASSQKSAGAGYTF.

The chain has TRBV20-1 and TRBJ1-5; 7 nucleotides line up with TRBD1. V gave up 7 bases and J gave up 0 bases; unmatched junction bases: 21. Germline V CDR1 and CDR2: DFQATT, SNEGSKA (reference sequence). The CDR3 is 19 amino acids. The CDR3 spells CSVKAPFRTGDYSNQPQHF. The DNA of the CDR3 is TGCAGTGTTAAAGCACCCTTTCGGACAGGAGATTATAGCAATCAGCCCCAGCATTTT.

The chain carries TRBV29-1 and TRBJ2-5; the D is unclear. Trimming cost V 6 bases and J 5 bases, with 16 bases left between them. The CDR3 contains 13 residues. Germline V lookup: CDR1 SQVTM, CDR2 ANQGSEA. The CDR3 DNA reads as TGCAGCGTCGATGGTGGGCCCGTGGAGACCCAGTACTTC. This encodes CSVDGGPVETQYF.

A note on this clonotype: A junction boundary mismatches the germline segment, possibly from a read error. The J gene is TRBJ1-6, the V gene TRBV2; D may be TRBD1 (6 bases). In germline, CDR1 is SNHLY, CDR2 FYNNEI. CDR3 size: 19 residues. This chain's CDR3 is CASSGAQAEGGSYNSPLRF. CDR3 DNA sequence: TGTGCCAGCAGTGGAGCGCAGGCGGAGGGGGGCTCCTATAATTCACCCCTCCGCTTT.

The chain couples TRBV20-1 to TRBJ1-2; 7 nucleotides line up with TRBD1. CDR1 and CDR2 (germline): DFQATT, SNEGSKA (reference sequence). V lost 5 bases and J lost 4; bases outside the gene matches: 10. This CDR3 is built from 14 residues. The CDR3 reads CSAPWEGASYGYTF. CDR3 DNA sequence: TGCAGTGCTCCGTGGGAGGGGGCTAGCTATGGCTACACCTTC.

This clonotype appeared many times. The chain employs TRBV6-4 and TRBJ2-1, with D perhaps TRBD2 (6 bases). CDR1 is MRHNA and CDR2 is SNTAGT in the germline V gene. Deletions cut 3 bases from V and 5 bases from J, with 8 bases between. The CDR3 sequence is 13 residues long. DNA of the CDR3: TGTGCCAGCAGTGAGGGGGGACACAATGAGCAGTTCTTC. Protein: CASSEGGHNEQFF.

The V gene is TRBV20-1, the J gene TRBJ2-7; 12 positions match TRBD1. This CDR3 region has 15 residues. Germline V CDR1 and CDR2: DFQATT, SNEGSKA (reference sequence). Trimming at V came to 1 base and at J to 13 bases, leaving 14 bases not matched to a gene. The CDR3 is CSARGESGTGGAAYF. The CDR3 DNA is TGCAGTGCTAGAGGAGAGTCCGGGACAGGGGGCGCCGCTTACTTC.

The chain carries TRBV5-1 and TRBJ2-5; 7 bases map to TRBD2. Germline V gene data show CDR1 as SGHRS and CDR2 as YFSETQ. With V trimmed by 1 base and J by 5 bases, 8 bases remained unmatched. CDR3 length equals 15 residues. The DNA for the CDR3 is TGCGCCAGCAGCTTGACAGGCCTAGCGGTCGAGACCCAGTACTTC. Its translation is CASSLTGLAVETQYF.

This chain connects TRBV20-1 to TRBJ2-1; 9 nucleotides line up with TRBD2. CDR1 is DFQATT, CDR2 SNEGSKA, per germline (reference sequence). V dropped 6 bases and J dropped 1; count of bases not matched to a gene: 4. CDR3 size: 14 residues. Here the CDR3 DNA reads TGCAGTGCCCATAGCGGGGGTTCCTACAATGAGCAGTTCTTC. It specifies CSAHSGGSYNEQFF.

Comment on this clonotype: Its ends do not fully match the called genes, so a read error is possible. The chain carries TRBV10-3 and TRBJ2-1, with D maybe TRBD1 (5 bases). The CDR3 runs to 11 residues. Germline values: CDR1 ENHRY, CDR2 SYGVKD. CDR3 residues: CASRTGNEQLF. The CDR3 nucleotides read TGTGCCAGCAGAACAGGTAATGAGCAGCTCTTC.

This sequence joins TRBV25-1 and TRBJ2-3, with 9 bases identical to TRBD2. J gave up 0 bases and V 3 bases, and 16 bases lay outside the gene matches. The CDR3 spans 20 residues. Germline CDR1 reads MGHDK; CDR2 reads SYGVNS. The CDR3 protein is CASSERRAGGFSFSTDTQYF. The CDR3 nucleotides are TGTGCCAGCAGTGAGAGAAGAGCGGGAGGCTTTTCGTTTAGCACAGATACGCAGTATTTT.

V and J are TRBV20-1 and TRBJ1-1; tentatively, D is TRBD1 (6 bases). Trimming pared 0 bases from V and 1 base from J, leaving 12 bases between. CDR1 is DFQATT, CDR2 SNEGSKA, per germline (reference sequence). This CDR3 region has 15 residues. The CDR3 bases are TGCAGTGCTAGAGATCGGGGGCAAAGGAACACTGAAGCTTTCTTT. Translating it yields CSARDRGQRNTEAFF.